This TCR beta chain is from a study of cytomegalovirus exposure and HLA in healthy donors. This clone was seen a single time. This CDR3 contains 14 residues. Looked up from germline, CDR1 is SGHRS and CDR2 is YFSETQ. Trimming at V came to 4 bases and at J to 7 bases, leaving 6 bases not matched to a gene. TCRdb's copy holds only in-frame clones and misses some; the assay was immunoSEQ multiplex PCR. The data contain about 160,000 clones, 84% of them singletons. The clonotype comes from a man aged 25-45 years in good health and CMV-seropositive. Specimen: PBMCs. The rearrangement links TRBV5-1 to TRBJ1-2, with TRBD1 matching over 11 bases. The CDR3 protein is CASSEDRGRLGYTF. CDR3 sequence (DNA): TGCGCCAGCAGCGAGGACAGGGGGCGTCTTGGCTACACCTTC.